These 25 T cell receptor beta chains were sequenced from one sample in a study of identifying expanded T cells in peripheral blood. Clones were sequenced by immunoSEQ multiplex PCR, and TCRdb holds only the in-frame ones, with some missing. The table shows more than 55,000 clones, with around 87% occurring only once. Sequenced material: blood. These receptors came from a person aged 18 to 75 in good health.

In this sample, this clone turned up once. The rearrangement links TRBV5-1 to TRBJ1-2; 8 bases line up with TRBD1. The J segment lost 5 bases and the V segment lost 0 bases, leaving 6 bases of the junction unmatched. This CDR3 has 15 amino acids. In germline, CDR1 is SGHRS, CDR2 YFSETQ. The CDR3 sequence is CASSLASGGEYGYTF. The CDR3 nucleotides read TGCGCCAGCAGCTTGGCCTCAGGGGGCGAGTATGGCTACACCTTC.

V is TRBV4-1 and J is TRBJ1-4; D might be TRBD1 (5 bases). Germline loops: CDR1 MGHRA, CDR2 YSYEKL. The CDR3 has 16 amino acids. V was clipped by 0 bases and J by 4 bases, with 12 bases between them. The chain's CDR3 is CASSQEPGTYNEKLFF. The DNA of the CDR3 is TGCGCCAGCAGCCAAGAACCAGGGACTTATAATGAAAAACTGTTTTTT.

The chain has TRBV7-2 and TRBJ1-5, with a possible D match to TRBD1 (5 bases). This CDR3 is built from 15 residues. Germline assignment: CDR1 SGHTA and CDR2 FQGNSA. Deletions cut 1 base from V and 2 bases from J, with 9 bases between. CDR3 protein: CASSLDGAGNQPQHF. Written as DNA, the CDR3 is TGTGCCAGCAGCTTAGACGGGGCCGGCAATCAGCCCCAGCATTTT. The whole variable domain, remainder taken from reference TRBV7-2 and TRBJ1-5, is GAGVSQSPSNKVTEKGKDVELRCDPISGHTALYWYRQSLGQGLEFLIYFQGNSAPDKSGLPSDRFSAERTGGSVSTLTIQRTQQEDSAVYLCASSLDGAGNQPQHFGDGTRLSIL.

The chain uses TRBV19 and TRBJ2-5, with D possibly being TRBD1 (6 bases). Germline CDR1 reads LNHDA; CDR2 reads SQIVND (reference sequence). V gave up 5 bases and J gave up 2 bases, with 18 bases separating them. The CDR3 covers 16 residues. CDR3 sequence reads: CASSERNWDTQETQYF. DNA of the CDR3: TGTGCCAGTAGTGAAAGAAACTGGGACACTCAAGAGACCCAGTACTTC.

This chain uses TRBV15 with TRBJ2-7; TRBD1 agrees at 10 bases. CDR1 LNHNV and CDR2 YYDKDF come from the germline V gene (reference sequence). The trim removed 3 bases at V and 5 bases at J, leaving 1 base unmatched. The CDR3 extends over 13 amino acids. The chain's CDR3 is CATSRGQGNEQYF. The CDR3 DNA is TGTGCCACCAGCAGGGGACAGGGGAACGAGCAGTACTTC.

The chain is built from TRBV14 and TRBJ1-2; D might be TRBD1 (5 bases). Per germline, CDR1 SGHDN and CDR2 FVKESK. Trimming removed 3 bases at V and 3 bases at J, with 8 bases between. The CDR3 is 13 amino acids. The CDR3 sequence is CASSHGTYYGYTF. DNA for the CDR3: TGTGCCAGCAGCCACGGGACGTACTATGGCTACACCTTC.

The table lists this clone with a count of one. This sequence joins TRBV7-8 and TRBJ1-5; tentative D call: TRBD1 (6 bases). This CDR3 has 15 amino acids. V lost 5 bases and J lost 0, with 11 bases in between. CDR1 SGHVS and CDR2 FQNEAQ come from the germline V gene. The CDR3 here is CASSQGGFSNQPQHF. The CDR3 bases are TGTGCCAGCAGCCAAGGGGGATTTAGCAATCAGCCCCAGCATTTT.

The J gene is TRBJ2-1, the V gene TRBV27; D is unclear. The V end was cut by 6 bases, the J end by 9 bases, with 9 bases between. CDR1 and CDR2 from the germline V gene are MNHEY and SMNVEV (reference sequence). This CDR3 has 11 amino acids. Written as DNA, the CDR3 is TGTGCCAGCAGCCACCGGAGTGAGCAGTTCTTC. Its translation is CASSHRSEQFF.

The chain joins TRBV6-4 to TRBJ2-3; 9 nucleotides line up with TRBD1. There are 15 residues in the CDR3. V lost 3 bases, J lost 0 bases, and 1 base stayed unmatched. CDR1 and CDR2 (germline): MRHNA, SNTAGT. The CDR3 region has the DNA TGTGCCAGCAGTGAAGGGACAGGGAGCACAGATACGCAGTATTTT. Translated, it gives CASSEGTGSTDTQYF.

The chain joins TRBV28 to TRBJ2-3, with 9 bases fitting TRBD2. This CDR3 comprises 15 residues. After removal of 4 bases from V and 2 bases from J, the junction contained 4 bases not matched to a gene. The germline V gene has CDR1 MDHEN and CDR2 SYDVKM. CDR3 DNA: TGTGCCAGCAGTTACGGACTAGCGAACACAGATACGCAGTATTTT. The encoded protein is CASSYGLANTDTQYF.

The genes are TRBV28 and TRBJ2-1; 7 bases line up with TRBD1. The length of the CDR3 is 16 residues. J was trimmed by 0 bases and V by 5 bases; bases with no gene match: 7. CDR1 is MDHEN and CDR2 is SYDVKM in the germline V gene. CDR3 nucleotides: TGTGCCAGCAGTCTTACAGGGGTGAGCTCCTACAATGAGCAGTTCTTC. The encoded protein is CASSLTGVSSYNEQFF.

CDR3 nucleotides: TGTGCCAGCAGCTTGGGCGGGGACATTTCTGGAAACACCATATATTTT. Translated, it gives CASSLGGDISGNTIYF. The chain carries TRBV5-4 and TRBJ1-3; TRBD1 might be the D (6 bases). With 0 bases removed from V and 1 base from J, the gap between germline ends came to 11 bases. The V gene's germline CDR1 is SGHNT and CDR2 YYREEE (reference sequence). This CDR3 comprises 16 residues.

The genes are TRBV10-3 and TRBJ1-3, with 7 bases that match TRBD1. The trim removed 10 bases at V and 0 bases at J, leaving 6 bases unmatched. Looked up from germline, CDR1 is ENHRY and CDR2 is SYGVKD. The CDR3 runs to 14 residues. The CDR3 here is CATTGQLSGNTIYF. The CDR3 DNA is TGTGCCACCACGGGACAGCTCTCTGGAAACACCATATATTTT.

This clone was counted once. J is TRBJ1-5 and V is TRBV7-2, with 9 bases identical to TRBD1. J lost 0 bases, V lost 3 bases, and 9 bases had no gene match. The V gene's germline CDR1 is SGHTA and CDR2 FQGNSA. The CDR3 has 18 residues. The CDR3 here is CASSFPGQGSYSNQPQHF. The CDR3 DNA is TGTGCCAGCAGCTTTCCGGGACAGGGATCCTATAGCAATCAGCCCCAGCATTTT.

Here the CDR3 reads CASSIRGDTGELFF. Here the CDR3 DNA reads TGTGCCAGTAGTATTCGGGGAGACACCGGGGAGCTGTTTTTT. The chain recombines TRBV19 with TRBJ2-2, with TRBD2 as a possible D gene (5 bases). The V end was cut by 3 bases, the J end by 3 bases, with 8 bases between. Germline lookup yields CDR1 LNHDA and CDR2 SQIVND (reference sequence). CDR3 length: 14 amino acids.

The chain carries TRBV7-9 and TRBJ2-7; 8 bases agree with TRBD1. This CDR3 region has 12 residues. The V and J ends lost 5 bases and 6 bases, in that order; junction bases with no gene match: 3. The V gene's germline CDR1 is SEHNR and CDR2 FQNEAQ (reference sequence). The CDR3: CASSMTGAEQYF. The CDR3 DNA reads as TGTGCCAGCAGCATGACAGGGGCCGAGCAGTACTTC.

This clone has a single count. This chain uses TRBV5-4 with TRBJ2-7; TRBD1 or TRBD2 may be the D gene (5 bases each). The CDR3 is 13 amino acids. V shed 2 bases and J shed 7 bases, with 13 bases lying between them. Germline V CDR1 and CDR2: SGHNT, YYREEE (reference sequence). The CDR3 is CASSFEGRVEQYF. CDR3 DNA sequence: TGTGCCAGCAGCTTCGAGGGGCGAGTGGAGCAGTACTTC.

V usage is TRBV19 and J usage is TRBJ1-1; D call uncertain. V was clipped by 3 bases and J by 5 bases, with 13 bases between them. CDR3 length equals 14 residues. Germline assignment: CDR1 LNHDA and CDR2 SQIVND (reference sequence). The CDR3 loop is CASSMQSGVTEAFF. The CDR3 region has the DNA TGTGCCAGTAGTATGCAATCAGGAGTAACTGAAGCTTTCTTT.

This chain links TRBV7-8 with TRBJ1-5; 8 positions agree with TRBD1. V shed 5 bases and J 0 bases; nucleotides not matched to a gene: 9. The CDR3 covers 17 residues. Looked up from germline, CDR1 is SGHVS and CDR2 is FQNEAQ. CDR3 DNA: TGTGCCAGCAGCCAGGACAGGGTCTGGGATAGCAATCAGCCCCAGCATTTT. It translates to CASSQDRVWDSNQPQHF.

This clone has just one count. The chain joins TRBV19 to TRBJ2-3; D gene uncertain. Germline CDR1 LNHDA, CDR2 SQIVND (reference sequence). The CDR3 has 17 residues. The V and J ends lost 3 bases and 2 bases respectively, with 18 bases between them. Written as DNA, the CDR3 is TGTGCCAGTAGTATTTCGTCTCTTAACGGATACACAGATACGCAGTATTTT. It translates to CASSISSLNGYTDTQYF. Combining the CDR3 with reference TRBV19 and TRBJ2-3 gives the whole variable domain DGGITQSPKYLFRKEGQNVTLSCEQNLNHDAMYWYRQDPGQGLRLIYYSQIVNDFQKGDIAEGYSVSREKKESFPLTVTSAQKNPTAFYLCASSISSLNGYTDTQYFGPGTRLTVL.

This clone occurred once. The chain combines TRBV6-5 with TRBJ1-1; D is unclear. Germline CDR1 reads MNHEY; CDR2 reads SVGAGI. The V end lost 6 bases, the J end lost 1 base, and 9 bases lay between the germline ends. This CDR3 is 13 amino acids long. CDR3 in amino acids: CASRVVRNTEAFF. Written as DNA, the CDR3 is TGTGCCAGCAGGGTTGTGCGGAACACTGAAGCTTTCTTT.

The genes are TRBV6-4 and TRBJ2-3, with TRBD1 as a possible D gene (5 bases). Germline V gene sequence: CDR1 MRHNA, CDR2 SNTAGT. This CDR3 contains 15 residues. Trimming removed 2 bases at V and 2 bases at J, with 11 bases between. CDR3 DNA sequence: TGTGCCAGCAGTGACGGGCAGGGCCACACAGATACGCAGTATTTT. Translation: CASSDGQGHTDTQYF.

This clone occurred once. The chain joins TRBV7-8 to TRBJ2-7; 9 positions agree with TRBD2. CDR1 SGHVS and CDR2 FQNEAQ come from the germline V gene. Germline trimming cut 5 bases from V and 3 bases from J; bases unmatched to any gene: 11. The length of the CDR3 is 16 residues. The CDR3: CASSKYPSGTHYEQYF. The CDR3 region has the DNA TGTGCCAGCAGCAAATACCCTAGCGGGACCCACTACGAGCAGTACTTC.

V and J are TRBV28 and TRBJ1-4; 7 bases line up with TRBD1. This CDR3 has 16 residues. J lost 4 bases, V lost 2 bases, and 7 bases had no gene match. Germline values: CDR1 MDHEN, CDR2 SYDVKM. The CDR3 reads CASSLDRTGVNEKLFF. In DNA form, the CDR3 reads TGTGCCAGCAGTTTAGACCGGACAGGAGTTAATGAAAAACTGTTTTTT.

The chain joins TRBV25-1 to TRBJ2-7, with 7 bases aligning to TRBD1. V shed 2 bases and J 5 bases; nucleotides not matched to a gene: 18. The CDR3 contains 18 residues. The V gene's germline CDR1 is MGHDK and CDR2 SYGVNS. CDR3 residues: CASSEPGQQPPTPNEQYF. CDR3 bases: TGTGCCAGCAGTGAACCGGGACAGCAACCCCCTACTCCCAACGAGCAGTACTTC.